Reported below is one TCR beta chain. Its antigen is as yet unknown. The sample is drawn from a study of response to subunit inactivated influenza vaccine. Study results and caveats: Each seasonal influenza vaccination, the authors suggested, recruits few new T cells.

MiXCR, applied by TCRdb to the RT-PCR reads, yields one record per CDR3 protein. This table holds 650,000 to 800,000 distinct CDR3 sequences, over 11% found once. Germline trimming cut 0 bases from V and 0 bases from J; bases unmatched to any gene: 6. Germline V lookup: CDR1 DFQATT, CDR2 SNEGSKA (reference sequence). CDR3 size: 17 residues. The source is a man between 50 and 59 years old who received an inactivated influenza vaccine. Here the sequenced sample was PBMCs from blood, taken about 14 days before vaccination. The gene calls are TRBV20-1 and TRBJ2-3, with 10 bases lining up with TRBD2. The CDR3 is CSARDRTSGTSTDTQYF. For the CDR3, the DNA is TGCAGTGCTAGAGATCGCACTAGCGGGACTAGCACAGATACGCAGTATTTT.